This note documents a single T cell receptor (beta chain) sequence. A much bigger clone sits one base away, suggesting this may be a read error. Donors were healthy Caucasian individuals from Russia aged about 6 to 95. The data originate from a study of blood T cells in healthy people across ages. A second roughly 6 to 12 cycle PCR used barcoded and J-beta primers. Each sample yielded at least 2.5 million CDR3-containing paired-end reads. TCRdb called the 5' RACE reads again in MiXCR, with one record for every CDR3 protein. The repertoire includes 750,000 to 950,000 distinct CDR3 sequences, roughly 28% of them detected once, and 10% sits in the top ten. The CDR3 runs to 12 residues. Trimming cost V 4 bases and J 6 bases, with 13 bases left between them. Germline V gene sequence: CDR1 SQVTM, CDR2 ANQGSEA. These records were also assigned to another study, of T cells of mothers and their children. That study reports: For the second PCR, the M1S primer put in sample barcodes and 2-4 random nucleotides. Related and unrelated pairs show similar thymic shaping of TCR recombination output.

This sequence originates from a woman in her 40s in good health. This chain connects TRBV29-1 to TRBJ2-7; D might be TRBD1 or TRBD2, each matching 5 bases. The sample consisted of blood. The CDR3, as DNA: TGCAGCGTTGGAGGGGATAGGAGCGAGCAGTACTTC. Its translation is CSVGGDRSEQYF.